The 30 T cell receptor beta chains listed next were all sequenced from one sample in a study of human T cells and chemical hapten exposure. Each CDR3 protein is one row after TCRdb ran MiXCR on the RACE reads. The sample shows about 380,000 distinct CDR3 sequences, around 5% of them seen only once. The time point denotes: patch test 1, 2 weeks after DPC sensitization. Regarding treatment: therapeutic diphenylcyclopropenone sensitization with weekly scalp DPC. Sequences were derived from whole blood, sampled in connection with sensitization to the hapten diphenylcyclopropenone (DPC). The receptors were gathered from a woman in her forties or fifties with alopecia areata. Some clones in this sample may be carry-over from other donors' samples.

This clonotype was observed a few times. V gene TRBV28 combines with J gene TRBJ2-7; TRBD1 or TRBD2 may be the D gene (5 bases each). Germline CDR1 is MDHEN and CDR2 is SYDVKM. The CDR3 extends over 13 amino acids. Between the trimmed V and J ends, which lost 5 bases and 7 bases, there was a span of 15 bases. In DNA form, the CDR3 reads TGTGCCAGCAGTCAACCTTCGGGGCGGGAGCAGTACTTC. Its translation is CASSQPSGREQYF.

The table lists this clonotype with a few counts. The J gene is TRBJ2-5, the V gene TRBV20-1; D possibly corresponds to TRBD1 (6 bases). V lost 8 bases and J lost 4, with 23 bases in between. CDR1 is DFQATT and CDR2 is SNEGSKA in the germline V gene (reference sequence). The CDR3 contains 15 residues. The CDR3 DNA reads as TGCAGTCTCAATCGCTTCCGGGACAACGGAGAGACCCAGTACTTC. The encoded protein is CSLNRFRDNGETQYF.

This clonotype was seen ten or more times. This chain joins TRBV28 and TRBJ2-1; D call uncertain. Trimming cost V 3 bases and J 11 bases, with 8 bases left between them. Germline-derived CDR1 and CDR2 are MDHEN and SYDVKM. This CDR3 comprises 11 residues. The CDR3 reads CASSFTVKQFF. DNA of the CDR3: TGTGCCAGCAGTTTCACGGTAAAGCAGTTCTTC.

Concerning this clonotype: One end of the junction varies from germline; a read error may be responsible. The J gene is TRBJ2-7, the V gene TRBV2; no clear D gene. This CDR3 contains 10 residues. From germline, CDR1 is SNHLY and CDR2 FYNNEI. CDR3 loop: CASFRVLWNF. CDR3 DNA sequence: TGTGCCAGCTTCCGGGTTCTCTGGAACTTC.

This clonotype came up a few times. The chain carries TRBV9 and TRBJ2-3; 9 bases agree with TRBD1. From germline, CDR1 is SGDLS and CDR2 YYNGEE. This CDR3 region has 14 residues. The junction had 4 bases not matched to a gene; V was cut back by 4 bases and J by 4 bases. The CDR3 nucleotides read TGTGCCAGCAGCCTTACAGGGGGCGCAGATACGCAGTATTTT. Its protein is CASSLTGGADTQYF.

Ten or more counts support this clonotype. The chain uses TRBV27 and TRBJ2-7; D gene ambiguous. Looked up from germline, CDR1 is MNHEY and CDR2 is SMNVEV (reference sequence). The CDR3 length is 17 residues. V was shortened by 0 bases and J by 0 bases, with 15 bases between the two germline ends. CDR3 amino acids: CASSLSGQAPLSYEQYF. The DNA of the CDR3 is TGTGCCAGCAGTTTATCTGGCCAGGCGCCACTCTCCTACGAGCAGTACTTC.

At least ten counts were recorded for this clonotype. The V gene is TRBV29-1, the J gene TRBJ2-1, with D possibly being TRBD1 or TRBD2 (5 bases each). Germline V gene sequence: CDR1 SQVTM, CDR2 ANQGSEA. CDR3 length: 14 amino acids. Deletions cut 4 bases from V and 0 bases from J, with 10 bases between. The CDR3 here is CSVVEGSSYNEQFF. The CDR3 DNA is TGCAGCGTTGTAGAGGGGAGCTCCTACAATGAGCAGTTCTTC.

In its sample, this clonotype was seen a few times. The J gene is TRBJ2-7, the V gene TRBV10-3; no firm D call. The germline CDR1 and CDR2 sequences are ENHRY and SYGVKD. The CDR3 length is 12 residues. Trimming left V 3 bases short and J 4 bases short, with 7 bases between. The CDR3 reads CAISDTSYEQYF. CDR3 sequence (DNA): TGTGCCATCAGTGATACGTCTTACGAGCAGTACTTC.

This clonotype was observed many times. The chain is built from TRBV2 and TRBJ2-1; 8 positions agree with TRBD1. The CDR3 contains 16 residues. Looked up from germline, CDR1 is SNHLY and CDR2 is FYNNEI. Trimming at V came to 7 bases and at J to 1 base, leaving 9 bases not matched to a gene. This chain's CDR3 is CASTVAGGFSYNEQFF. In nucleotides, the CDR3 is TGTGCCAGCACTGTCGCAGGGGGCTTTTCCTACAATGAGCAGTTCTTC. The whole variable domain, filled in from reference TRBV2 and TRBJ2-1, reads EPEVTQTPSHQVTQMGQEVILRCVPISNHLYFYWYRQILGQKVEFLVSFYNNEISEKSEIFDDQFSVERPDGSNFTLKIRSTKLEDSAMYFCASTVAGGFSYNEQFFGPGTRLTVL.

There are a few counts of this clonotype. The chain links TRBV29-1 to TRBJ1-1; 8 bases fit TRBD1. This CDR3 is built from 12 residues. The germline CDR1 and CDR2 sequences are SQVTM and ANQGSEA. Trimming removed 4 bases from V and 6 bases from J; junction bases left unmatched: 4. The CDR3 loop is CSVVVRGPEAFF. CDR3 coding DNA: TGCAGCGTTGTTGTCAGGGGGCCTGAAGCTTTCTTT.

This clonotype was seen a handful of times. The chain joins TRBV29-1 to TRBJ1-3; no clear D gene. The germline CDR1 and CDR2 sequences are SQVTM and ANQGSEA. V dropped 5 bases and J dropped 4 bases, with 12 bases sitting between them. The length of the CDR3 is 13 residues. As DNA, the CDR3 is TGCAGCGTTCGGAGCAGTCGAGGAAACACCATATATTTT. Protein: CSVRSSRGNTIYF.

This clonotype has a count of ten or more. V and J are TRBV28 and TRBJ2-7; 10 bases map to TRBD2. Germline CDR1 is MDHEN and CDR2 is SYDVKM. CDR3 size: 16 residues. V trimming: 2 bases; J trimming: 5 bases; junction bases outside the gene matches: 9. The DNA for the CDR3 is TGTGCCAGCAGTTTACAAGTCAGCGGGAGGGTACACGAGCAGTACTTC. Protein product: CASSLQVSGRVHEQYF.

In its sample, this clonotype was seen a few times. V and J are TRBV11-2 and TRBJ2-5; either TRBD1 or TRBD2 may supply D (6 bases each). The CDR3 loop spans 14 amino acids. Germline CDR1 SGHAT, CDR2 FQNNGV. V was trimmed by 5 bases and J by 4 bases, leaving 14 bases between them. The CDR3 coding sequence is TGTGCCAGCAGCCCGCGGGACAAATCAGAGACCCAGTACTTC. Translation: CASSPRDKSETQYF.

This clonotype was recorded at least ten times. This chain links TRBV3-1 with TRBJ2-3; no clear D gene. The V end lost 6 bases, the J end lost 0 bases, and 13 bases lay between the germline ends. Germline CDR1 and CDR2: LGHDT and YNNKEL (reference sequence). There are 15 residues in the CDR3. The CDR3 region has the DNA TGTGCCAGCAGACTATTATCTTCTAGCACAGATACGCAGTATTTT. Its translation is CASRLLSSSTDTQYF.

The rearrangement links TRBV6-5 to TRBJ2-1, with a weak D call TRBD2 (5 bases). The CDR3 totals 13 residues. Germline V lookup: CDR1 MNHEY, CDR2 SVGAGI. The V and J ends lost 2 bases and 7 bases respectively, with 9 bases between them. CDR3 in DNA: TGTGCCAGCAGTTACCTAGCTAGGAATGAGCAGTTCTTC. It encodes CASSYLARNEQFF.

This clonotype has a count of ten or more. The chain couples TRBV28 to TRBJ1-1; D gene ambiguous. V was trimmed by 1 base and J by 4 bases, leaving 4 bases between them. Germline-derived CDR1 and CDR2 are MDHEN and SYDVKM. The CDR3 covers 12 residues. CDR3 nucleotides: TGTGCCAGCAGTTTATACAGCACTGAAGCTTTCTTT. This translates into CASSLYSTEAFF.

This clonotype has a count of ten or more. The CDR3 nucleotides are TGTGCCAGCAGTTTCGGGGACAGCTCCTACAATGAGCAGTTCTTC. It yields the protein CASSFGDSSYNEQFF. The rearrangement joins TRBV12-3 or TRBV12-4 to TRBJ2-1; 7 nucleotides align to TRBD1. The CDR3 contains 15 residues. J lost 0 bases, V lost 3 bases, and 2 bases had no gene match.

This clonotype has just a few counts. The chain recombines TRBV5-1 with TRBJ2-5; the D is unclear. The CDR3 has 13 amino acids. Germline loops: CDR1 SGHRS, CDR2 YFSETQ. The V end was cut by 2 bases, the J end by 0 bases, with 5 bases between. The CDR3 DNA reads TGCGCCAGCAGCTTCCCAGACCAAGAGACCCAGTACTTC. Translated, it gives CASSFPDQETQYF.

The table lists this clonotype with many counts. The genes are TRBV20-1 and TRBJ2-5; D remains ambiguous. CDR1 DFQATT and CDR2 SNEGSKA come from the germline V gene (reference sequence). With 1 base removed from V and 5 bases from J, the gap between germline ends came to 5 bases. The CDR3 has 11 residues. The CDR3: CSARGVETQYF. In DNA, the CDR3 is TGCAGTGCTAGAGGGGTTGAGACCCAGTACTTC.

This clonotype was seen ten or more times. For the CDR3, the DNA is TGTGCCAGCAGCTTGGGGGGTCTGAACACTGAAGCTTTCTTT. As protein: CASSLGGLNTEAFF. The V and J genes are TRBV12-3 or TRBV12-4 and TRBJ1-1; perhaps TRBD1 as D (5 bases). This CDR3 spans 14 amino acids. Trimming pared 6 bases from V and 0 bases from J, leaving 11 bases between.

Concerning this clonotype: Compared with germline, one end of the junction differs, possibly owing to a read error. The chain couples TRBV12-3 or TRBV12-4 to TRBJ2-3; D unclear. CDR3 length equals 12 residues. As DNA, the CDR3 is TGTGCCAGCAGCTTAGGCCTTGCCACGCAGTATTTT. Translation: CASSLGLATQYF.

The CDR3 reads CASSPYGGTNEKLFF. The CDR3 DNA sequence: TGTGCCAGCAGTCCTTACGGGGGCACTAATGAAAAACTGTTTTTT. The chain couples TRBV6-6 to TRBJ1-4; D perhaps matches TRBD1 (6 bases). V lost 5 bases and J lost 2, with 12 bases in between. There are 15 residues in the CDR3. Germline V gives CDR1 MNHNY, CDR2 SVGAGI (reference sequence).

This clonotype was seen more than once but under ten times. This chain joins TRBV20-1 and TRBJ2-3; no firm D call. The CDR3 has 15 residues. V lost 0 bases and J 1 base, leaving 11 bases between the germline ends. Germline CDR1 is DFQATT and CDR2 is SNEGSKA (reference sequence). As DNA, the CDR3 is TGCAGTGCTAGAGATGGGAAGCGAGGCACAGATACGCAGTATTTT. Its translation is CSARDGKRGTDTQYF.

This clonotype turned up a few times. The chain couples TRBV20-1 to TRBJ2-1; 10 positions agree with TRBD2. The germline V gene has CDR1 DFQATT and CDR2 SNEGSKA (reference sequence). The length of the CDR3 is 22 residues. Germline trimming cut 5 bases from V and 8 bases from J; bases unmatched to any gene: 33. In nucleotides, the CDR3 is TGCAGTGCTGGATGGATACTAGCGGGAAGCCTCCGCGATGAGAACAGGCACGATGAGCAGTTCTTC. It encodes CSAGWILAGSLRDENRHDEQFF.

This clonotype was seen more than once but under ten times. The V and J genes are TRBV4-3 and TRBJ2-7; unclear D gene. V was clipped by 1 base and J by 7 bases, with 14 bases between them. This CDR3 region has 14 residues. Per germline, CDR1 LGHNA and CDR2 YSLEER. CDR3 DNA: TGCGCCAGCAGCCAAGCCGCGAGCTCTGGAGAGCAGTACTTC. This translates into CASSQAASSGEQYF.

There are many counts of this clonotype. The V and J genes are TRBV12-3 or TRBV12-4 and TRBJ2-7, with D possibly called TRBD1 or TRBD2 (6 bases each). Between the trimmed V and J ends, which lost 3 bases and 5 bases, there was a span of 14 bases. The CDR3 runs to 14 residues. CDR3 bases: TGTGCCAGCAGTTTTCGAGACAGGAGGGACGAGCAGTACTTC. This gives the protein CASSFRDRRDEQYF.

The chain employs TRBV4-1 and TRBJ2-3; 9 bases map to TRBD1. With V trimmed by 1 base and J by 2 bases, 1 base remained unmatched. The CDR3 has 15 amino acids. CDR1 is MGHRA, CDR2 YSYEKL, per germline. The CDR3 sequence is CASSQGTGATDTQYF. The CDR3 DNA follows: TGCGCCAGCAGCCAAGGGACAGGGGCCACAGATACGCAGTATTTT.

V gene TRBV12-3 or TRBV12-4 combines with J gene TRBJ1-2; unclear D gene. This CDR3 has 12 residues. V was trimmed by 5 bases and J by 8 bases, leaving 12 bases between them. The CDR3 loop reads CASSVSRRGYTF. CDR3 DNA: TGTGCCAGCAGTGTGTCACGTAGAGGCTACACCTTC.

This clonotype was counted ten times or more. This rearrangement joins TRBV27 to TRBJ2-3, with TRBD2 identical over 7 bases. This CDR3 contains 14 residues. Trimming cost V 3 bases and J 4 bases; bases outside gene matches: 4. In germline, CDR1 is MNHEY, CDR2 SMNVEV (reference sequence). The CDR3 is CASSFGGTPDTQYF. Here the CDR3 DNA reads TGTGCCAGCAGTTTCGGGGGGACTCCAGATACGCAGTATTTT.

In this sample, this clonotype turned up many times. The chain joins TRBV24-1 to TRBJ2-3; no reliable D call. Germline V gives CDR1 KGHDR, CDR2 SFDVKD. The CDR3 spans 12 residues. V shed 11 bases and J shed 5 bases, with 13 bases lying between them. CDR3 residues: CAIPPGQDTQYF. CDR3 bases: TGTGCCATCCCACCGGGCCAAGATACGCAGTATTTT.